This T cell receptor beta chain was captured in a study of T cells expressing NK-cell markers. TCRdb reprocessed the 5' RACE reads and stores each CDR3 protein as one record, lacking DNA. This sample's table has 550,000 to 600,000 distinct CDR3 sequences. Details on this clonotype: Its specificity is unknown.

Findings of the study overall: Clones of NKG2C+ T cells that had expanded were of unclear HCMV specificity.

Germline V gene lookup returns CDR1 MNHEY and CDR2 SMNVEV (reference sequence). The CDR3 has 13 residues. The J gene is TRBJ2-7, the V gene TRBV27. This receptor was taken from a man aged 18 to 29 in good health. The sample taken for sequencing was blood T cells: a sorted CD56 or NKG2C T cell subset, CD4+ or CD8+ T cells, or bulk PBMC T cells (not recorded which). The CDR3 loop is CASSFSSSYEQYF.